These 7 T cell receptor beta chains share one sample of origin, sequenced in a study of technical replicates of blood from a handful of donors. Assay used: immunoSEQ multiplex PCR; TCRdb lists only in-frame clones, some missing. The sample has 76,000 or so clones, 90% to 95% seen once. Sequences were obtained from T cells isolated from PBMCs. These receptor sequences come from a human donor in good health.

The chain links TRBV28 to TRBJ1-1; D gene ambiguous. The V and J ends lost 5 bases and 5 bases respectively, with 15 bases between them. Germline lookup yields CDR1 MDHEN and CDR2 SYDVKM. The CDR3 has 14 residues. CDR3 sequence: CASSLPPARTEAFF. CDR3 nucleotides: TGTGCCAGCAGTCTCCCCCCTGCCCGGACTGAAGCTTTCTTT.

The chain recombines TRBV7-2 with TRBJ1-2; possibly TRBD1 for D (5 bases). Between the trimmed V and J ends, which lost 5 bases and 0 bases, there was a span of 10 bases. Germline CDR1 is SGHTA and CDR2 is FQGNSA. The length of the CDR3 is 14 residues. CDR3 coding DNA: TGTGCCAGCAGCCCCCGACAGACTAACTATGGCTACACCTTC. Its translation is CASSPRQTNYGYTF.

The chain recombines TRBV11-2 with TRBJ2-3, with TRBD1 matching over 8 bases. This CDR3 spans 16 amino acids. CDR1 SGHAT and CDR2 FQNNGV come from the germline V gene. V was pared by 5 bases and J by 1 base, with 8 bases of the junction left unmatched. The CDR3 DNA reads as TGTGCCAGCAGCCTCCCGGGACAGGCAGGCACAGATACGCAGTATTTT. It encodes CASSLPGQAGTDTQYF. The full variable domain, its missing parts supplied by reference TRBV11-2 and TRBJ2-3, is EAGVAQSPRYKIIEKRQSVAFWCNPISGHATLYWYQQILGQGPKLLIQFQNNGVVDDSQLPKDRFSAERLKGVDSTLKIQPAKLEDSAVYLCASSLPGQAGTDTQYFGPGTRLTVL.

DNA for the CDR3: TGTGCCAGCAGTTACTCGAGGACAGGCAACAATGAGCAGTTCTTC. Translation gives CASSYSRTGNNEQFF. The chain has TRBV6-5 and TRBJ2-1, with TRBD1 identical over 7 bases. Per the germline V gene, CDR1 is MNHEY and CDR2 is SVGAGI. The V gene end was trimmed by 0 bases and the J gene end by 5 bases; junction bases not matched to a gene: 4. CDR3 size: 15 residues.

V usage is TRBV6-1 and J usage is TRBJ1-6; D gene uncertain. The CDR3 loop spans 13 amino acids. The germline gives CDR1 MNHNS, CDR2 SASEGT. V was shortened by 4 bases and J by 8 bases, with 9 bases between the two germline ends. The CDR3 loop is CASSGSADSPLHF. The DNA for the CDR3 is TGTGCCAGCAGTGGATCCGCGGATTCACCCCTCCACTTT.

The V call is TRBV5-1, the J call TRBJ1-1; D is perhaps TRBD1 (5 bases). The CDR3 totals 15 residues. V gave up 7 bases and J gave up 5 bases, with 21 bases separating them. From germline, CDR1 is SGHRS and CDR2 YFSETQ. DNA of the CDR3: TGCGCCAGCGCCGCGGGGGGGGGAGAACAAACTGAAGCTTTCTTT. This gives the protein CASAAGGGEQTEAFF. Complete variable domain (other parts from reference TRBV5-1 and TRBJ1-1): KAGVTQTPRYLIKTRGQQVTLSCSPISGHRSVSWYQQTPGQGLQFLFEYFSETQRNKGNFPGRFSGRQFSNSRSEMNVSTLELGDSALYLCASAAGGGEQTEAFFGQGTRLTVV.

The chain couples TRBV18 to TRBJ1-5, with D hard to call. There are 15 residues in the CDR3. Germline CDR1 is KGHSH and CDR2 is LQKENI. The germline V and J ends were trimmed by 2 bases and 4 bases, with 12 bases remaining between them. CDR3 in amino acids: CASSPGPGRNQPQHF. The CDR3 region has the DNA TGTGCCAGCTCACCAGGGCCGGGAAGAAATCAGCCCCAGCATTTT.